These 10 T cell receptor beta chains share one sample of origin, sequenced in a study of cytomegalovirus exposure and HLA in healthy donors. It was with 60 Vbeta and 13 Jbeta primers that the PCR ran. The assay was immunoSEQ multiplex PCR, and TCRdb's table has in-frame clones only and misses some. The profile shows about 55,000 clones, roughly 85% of them singletons. Input material: PBMCs. The receptors were gathered from a man aged 30-40 years in good health and CMV-seronegative.

The chain links TRBV19 to TRBJ2-1, with 8 bases matching TRBD1. Trimming at V came to 6 bases and at J to 6 bases, leaving 10 bases not matched to a gene. CDR1 is LNHDA and CDR2 is SQIVND in the germline V gene (reference sequence). CDR3 length equals 15 residues. The CDR3 DNA reads TGTGCCAGTAGGAAGGACAGGGTGATCGGCAATGAGCAGTTCTTC. It translates to CASRKDRVIGNEQFF.

The V call is TRBV30, the J call TRBJ2-2; D unclear. Germline values: CDR1 GTSNPN, CDR2 SVGIG (reference sequence). The CDR3 covers 13 residues. Trimming took off 0 bases at V and 4 bases at J, with 6 bases between the two ends. DNA for the CDR3: TGTGCCTGGAGTGTACTGGTCACCGGGGAGCTGTTTTTT. It codes for CAWSVLVTGELFF.

The V and J genes are TRBV6-1 and TRBJ1-2; TRBD1 matches 7 bases. V lost 7 bases to trimming and J lost 8 bases; unmatched junction nucleotides: 7. Germline loops: CDR1 MNHNS, CDR2 SASEGT. The CDR3 is 12 amino acids. The CDR3 is CASIYRGNGYTF. CDR3 coding DNA: TGTGCCAGCATATACAGGGGAAACGGCTACACCTTC.

The CDR3 DNA reads as TGTGCCAGCAGCTCCATGGGGGGGGCAGAGACCCAGTACTTC. This codes for CASSSMGGAETQYF. The chain couples TRBV7-9 to TRBJ2-5; D perhaps matches TRBD2 (7 bases). CDR1 and CDR2 (germline): SEHNR, FQNEAQ (reference sequence). The CDR3 is 14 amino acids. V gave up 4 bases and J gave up 4 bases, with 13 bases separating them. Variable domain in full (rest from reference TRBV7-9 and TRBJ2-5): DTGVSQNPRHKITKRGQNVTFRCDPISEHNRLYWYRQTLGQGPEFLTYFQNEAQLEKSRLLSDRFSAERPKGSFSTLEIQRTEQGDSAMYLCASSSMGGAETQYFGPGTRLLVL.

The chain recombines TRBV28 with TRBJ2-5; TRBD2 aligns across 9 bases. Germline assignment: CDR1 MDHEN and CDR2 SYDVKM. Trimming removed 7 bases from V and 5 bases from J; junction bases left unmatched: 14. The CDR3 covers 16 residues. The CDR3 sequence is CASTHLERGAQETQYF. In nucleotides, the CDR3 is TGTGCCAGCACCCATCTGGAGCGGGGGGCACAGGAGACCCAGTACTTC.

This clone was seen more than once but under ten times. This sequence joins TRBV11-3 and TRBJ2-2; D is unresolved. This CDR3 region has 13 residues. V was pared by 1 base and J by 7 bases, with 7 bases between. The germline gives CDR1 SGHNT, CDR2 YENEEA. The CDR3 is CASSLVYVGELFF. In DNA, the CDR3 is TGTGCCAGCAGCTTAGTTTATGTCGGGGAGCTGTTTTTT.

The rearrangement links TRBV19 to TRBJ1-1; TRBD1 matches at 9 bases. Per germline, CDR1 LNHDA and CDR2 SQIVND (reference sequence). Germline trimming cut 4 bases from V and 4 bases from J; bases unmatched to any gene: 10. This CDR3 spans 16 amino acids. The CDR3 DNA sequence: TGTGCCAGTAGTAGGGGACAGGGAAGAATGGCCACTGAAGCTTTCTTT. The encoded protein is CASSRGQGRMATEAFF.

This sequence joins TRBV7-8 and TRBJ2-6, with 7 bases fitting TRBD1. There are 19 residues in the CDR3. Germline CDR1 reads SGHVS; CDR2 reads FQNEAQ. Trimming removed 1 base from V and 0 bases from J; junction bases left unmatched: 9. The CDR3 DNA sequence: TGTGCCAGCAGCTTAGGGGGTGCAGGGGGATTCTCTGGGGCCAACGTCCTGACTTTC. This codes for CASSLGGAGGFSGANVLTF.

This clone was counted between two and nine times. The rearrangement links TRBV5-1 to TRBJ2-7; no reliable D call. In germline, CDR1 is SGHRS, CDR2 YFSETQ. V lost 4 bases, J lost 4 bases, and 18 bases lay in between. The CDR3 has 15 amino acids. The CDR3 nucleotides are TGCGCCAGCAGCCCCGATTCGGGTCGGCCTTACGAGCAGTACTTC. Amino acid sequence: CASSPDSGRPYEQYF.

The rearrangement joins TRBV25-1 to TRBJ1-1; D is unclear. This CDR3 is 15 amino acids long. Looked up from germline, CDR1 is MGHDK and CDR2 is SYGVNS. Trimming cost V 1 base and J 4 bases, with 13 bases left between them. In nucleotides, the CDR3 is TGTGCCAGCAGTGAATGGAACGGGTTCCTCACTGAAGCTTTCTTT. Translation gives CASSEWNGFLTEAFF.